The rows below give T cell receptor beta chains drawn from one sample of a study of T cell repertoires in aging, cancer and after chemotherapy. TCRdb re-derived calls from the multiplex PCR reads in MiXCR, one entry per CDR3 protein. Among 3,000 to 3,500 distinct CDR3 sequences listed, about 25% were seen once. The sample taken for sequencing was blood. These receptors were collected from a human donor with a solid tumor. CDR3s include the opening cysteine and the closing phenylalanine or tryptophan. Fields, in order: V gene, D gene, clone size, J gene, CDR3 DNA, CDR3 protein. The D gene is left open where the match is weak. Clone size is not always given. Where it is, it says once, few, many or a class for expanded clones.

TRBV19,TRBD1,.,TRBJ1-6,TGTGCCAGTAATACACCGGGACAGAATTCACCCCTCCACTTT,CASNTPGQNSPLHF
TRBV6-2/TRBV6-3,.,.,TRBJ1-2,TGTGCCAGCAGTTACAAGGCACTCCCCGGGGACTATGGCTACACCTTC,CASSYKALPGDYGYTF
TRBV20-1,TRBD2,.,TRBJ2-7,TGCAGTGCTAGGGGGACTAGCGGGGACTCCTACGAGCAGTACTTC,CSARGTSGDSYEQYF
TRBV4-2,.,few,TRBJ1-2,TGTGCCAGCAGCCAAGATTTAGGGGGTGATGGCTACACCTTC,CASSQDLGGDGYTF
TRBV7-6,.,medium-sized,TRBJ1-3,TGTGCCAGCAGCTTTGTACTCCGGGACACCATATATTTT,CASSFVLRDTIYF
TRBV30,.,medium-sized,TRBJ1-2,TGTGCCTGGACCGGGGGGGGGATTCATAACTATGGCTACACCTTC,CAWTGGGIHNYGYTF
TRBV6-2/TRBV6-3,.,.,TRBJ2-2,TGTGCCAGCAGTTACTCGGAGGGAGCCGGGGAGCTGTTTTTT,CASSYSEGAGELFF
TRBV7-2,.,.,TRBJ1-5,TGTGCCAGCAGCCCGGTCCAGGGATACCAGCCCCAGCATTTT,CASSPVQGYQPQHF
TRBV7-6,TRBD2,.,TRBJ2-7,TGTGCCAGCAGCTCGTCCGGGGCTAGCGGGAGCTCCGAGCAGTACTTC,CASSSSGASGSSEQYF
TRBV4-2,.,.,TRBJ2-7,TGTGCCAGCAGCCAAGATGCCGGGGGCGGCTACGAGCAGTACTTC,CASSQDAGGGYEQYF
TRBV20-1,TRBD1,few,TRBJ1-6,TGCAGTGCTAGAGCCCTTACAGGGGGCTCCTATAATTCACCCCTCCACTTT,CSARALTGGSYNSPLHF
TRBV20-1,TRBD1,.,TRBJ1-1,TGCAGTGCGGGGACAGGGCCGTGGAACACTGAAGCTTTCTTT,CSAGTGPWNTEAFF
TRBV20-1,.,few,TRBJ1-3,TGCAGTGCTAGAGATCAAGCCAGGGGCCATCTCTCTGGAAACACCATATATTTT,CSARDQARGHLSGNTIYF
TRBV20-1,.,few,TRBJ2-1,TGCAGTGCTGTATGGGGCATCCACAATGAGCAGTTCTTC,CSAVWGIHNEQFF
TRBV4-3,TRBD1,.,TRBJ1-4,TGTGCCAGCAGCCCGACCGCCGGGACAGGGGTAGAGAAACTGTTTTTT,CASSPTAGTGVEKLFF
TRBV11-1,.,.,TRBJ2-5,TGTGCCAGCAGCTTCCGGGGGGCAGATATAGAGACCCAGTACTTC,CASSFRGADIETQYF
TRBV5-6,.,.,TRBJ2-7,TGTGCCAGCAGCTGGAACGAGTATAGGGGCGAGCAGTACTTC,CASSWNEYRGEQYF
TRBV27,TRBD1,medium-sized,TRBJ1-6,TGTGCCAGCAGTGCACAAGCCGGGACAGCCCTCCACTTT,CASSAQAGTALHF
TRBV13,TRBD2,.,TRBJ2-7,TGTGCCAGCAGCTTAGCTCCTCCAGCGGGAGTCTGGGAGCAGTACTTC,CASSLAPPAGVWEQYF
TRBV7-2,.,few,TRBJ2-1,TGTGCCAGCAGCCCCGCTGGGGGCTTTTCGGAGAATGAGCAGTTCTTC,CASSPAGGFSENEQFF
TRBV20-1,.,.,TRBJ2-7,TGCAGTGCTAGAGACTCGGGCCGGGAACTCTACGAGCAGTACTTC,CSARDSGRELYEQYF
TRBV19,TRBD1,few,TRBJ2-2,TGTGCCAGTACCCAATTGACAGGGGGAGTAGGGACCGGGGAGCTGTTTTTT,CASTQLTGGVGTGELFF
TRBV7-9,.,few,TRBJ2-1,TGTGCCAGCCACGGGACATCATACTACAATGAGCAGTTCTTC,CASHGTSYYNEQFF
TRBV6-2/TRBV6-3,.,.,TRBJ2-6,TGTGCCAGCAGTCATTCGAGCTCTGGGGCCAACGTCCTGACTTTC,CASSHSSSGANVLTF
TRBV4-3,.,.,TRBJ2-2,TGCGCCAGCAGCCAAGGTCTAGCGAACACCGGGGAGCTGTTTTTT,CASSQGLANTGELFF
TRBV12-3/TRBV12-4,.,few,TRBJ1-2,TGTGCCAGCAGTTTATCGGCAGGGAGGAACTATGGCTACACCTTC,CASSLSAGRNYGYTF
TRBV6-5,TRBD2,medium-sized,TRBJ2-6,TGTGCCAGCAGCCTAGCGGCAGGCGGTGGGGCCAACGTCCTGACTTTC,CASSLAAGGGANVLTF
TRBV29-1,TRBD1,large,TRBJ1-1,TGCAGCGTTGCCCCAGGGGGTGAAGCTTTCTTT,CSVAPGGEAFF
TRBV19,TRBD2,.,TRBJ2-1,TGTGCCAGTAACCCCTCGAGGCTAGCGGGACGTAGGAATGAGCAGTTCTTC,CASNPSRLAGRRNEQFF
TRBV5-4,.,medium-sized,TRBJ2-7,TGTGCCAGCAGCTTGATAGAGGGTTACGAGCAGTACTTC,CASSLIEGYEQYF
TRBV28,.,.,TRBJ1-2,TGTGCCAGCAGCCAGGGAGCCGGTAACTATGGCTACACCTTC,CASSQGAGNYGYTF
TRBV4-3,TRBD2,once,TRBJ2-1,TGCGCCAGCAGCAACGGGGGGGCCTATGAGCAGTTCTTC,CASSNGGAYEQFF
TRBV10-3,TRBD2,.,TRBJ2-1,TGTGCCATCAGTCTTTCCCGGTGGACTAGCGGGAGGGCTGAGTACAATGAGCAGTTCTTC,CAISLSRWTSGRAEYNEQFF
TRBV20-1,TRBD2,.,TRBJ2-2,TGCAGTGCTAGACCAACTAGCGGGGCCTCCACCGGGGAGCTGTTTTTT,CSARPTSGASTGELFF
TRBV29-1,.,few,TRBJ2-7,TGCAGCGTTGAAGATATGGGGTACGAGCAGTACTTC,CSVEDMGYEQYF
TRBV6-2/TRBV6-3,.,.,TRBJ1-4,TGTGCCAGCACCTACCTGGGGGCGAGGGATGAAAAACTGTTTTTT,CASTYLGARDEKLFF
TRBV28,.,.,TRBJ2-7,TGTGCCAGTAACAGGGCCACCTACGAGCAGTACTTC,CASNRATYEQYF
TRBV27,TRBD1,few,TRBJ2-7,TGTGCCAGCAGCCCGACCGGGACAGGGAACGAGCAGTACTTC,CASSPTGTGNEQYF
TRBV12-3/TRBV12-4,.,.,TRBJ2-7,TGTGCCAGCAGTTTGGACGGTTTCTACGAGCAGTACTTC,CASSLDGFYEQYF
TRBV4-3,TRBD2,.,TRBJ2-1,TGCGCCAGCAGTCCCCCCCCAGCGGGAGTTTACAATGAGCAGTTCTTC,CASSPPPAGVYNEQFF
TRBV7-2,.,.,TRBJ2-6,TGCGCCAGCAGCCAAGATTTGGGCTCTGGGGCCAACGTCCTGACTTTC,CASSQDLGSGANVLTF
TRBV4-1,.,.,TRBJ1-4,TGCGCCAGCAGCCAGCTGGGTGGGCGTGGTGAAAAACTGTTTTTT,CASSQLGGRGEKLFF
TRBV30,.,medium-sized,TRBJ1-5,TGTGCCTGGAGTAATGGTGGCGGTGGGCCCGCCGGACCCCAGCATTTT,CAWSNGGGGPAGPQHF
TRBV10-3,.,.,TRBJ2-1,TGTGCCATCAGTGCCCGGGACGGCTCCTACAATGAGCAGTTCTTC,CAISARDGSYNEQFF
TRBV12-3/TRBV12-4,.,.,TRBJ2-7,TGTGCCAGCAGTTTTTCGGGATCCGAGAAGTACTTC,CASSFSGSEKYF
TRBV20-1,.,.,TRBJ2-1,TGCAGTGCTAGGGAGGCGGGGCGGAATGAGCAGTTCTTC,CSAREAGRNEQFF
TRBV12-3/TRBV12-4,TRBD1,.,TRBJ2-1,TGTGCCAGCAGTTCCGGGACAGGCAAAAATGAGCAGTTCTTC,CASSSGTGKNEQFF
TRBV7-9,TRBD1,few,TRBJ2-3,TGTGCCAGCAGCTCAGGGACAGGGGGAACAGATACGCAGTATTTT,CASSSGTGGTDTQYF
TRBV15,.,few,TRBJ2-3,TGTGCCACCAGCAGAGATTTGATTGCAGATACGCAGTATTTT,CATSRDLIADTQYF
TRBV14,.,few,TRBJ1-1,TGTGCCAGCAGCCAAAGTCCGCGGACTGAAGCTTTCTTT,CASSQSPRTEAFF